The subject of this entry is one TCR beta chain. Germline V gene data show CDR1 as MNHEY and CDR2 as SMNVEV (reference sequence). The CDR3 totals 14 residues. Trimming removed 6 bases from V and 2 bases from J; junction bases left unmatched: 4. This record belongs to a study of shared clonotypes between healthy human individuals. At the level of the study: A couple of women and a few men aged 18 to 49 made up the donors.

Clones were read by immunoSEQ multiplex PCR, and TCRdb kept only the in-frame ones, dropping some. The table has over 700,000 clones, approximately 72% seen once; the top ten hold more than 1.5%. This clonotype originated in a woman aged 25 to 39 in good health. The sample taken for sequencing was memory CD4+ T cells sorted from blood. Noted subset: CD45RA-negative fraction. This sequence joins TRBV27 and TRBJ2-7, with 10 bases fitting TRBD1. The DNA for the CDR3 is TGTGCCAGCAGCAACGACAGGGGGCCCTACGAGCAGTACTTC. Translation: CASSNDRGPYEQYF.